Described below is a single T cell receptor beta chain sequence and its context. The limits of the CDR3 on the DNA are not certain, so only TCRdb's listed CDR3 is given. Germline V gives CDR1 MNHEY, CDR2 SMNVEV (reference sequence). The CDR3 numbers 13 amino acids, ends counted. This sample is drawn from a study of OX40 agonist ivuxolimab in advanced cancers. Across the whole study: Averaging roughly 60 years in age, with a range of roughly 20 to 79, the cohort was approximately 83% male.

Clones were sequenced by immunoSEQ multiplex PCR, and TCRdb holds only the in-frame ones, with some missing. Of about 69,000 clones listed, 80% are singletons. This clonotype was sampled from an adult with an advanced solid tumor such as melanoma, head and neck, liver or kidney cancer. Material: CD4+ or CD8+ T cells sorted from blood, obtained in a trial of the OX40 agonist ivuxolimab. This chain uses TRBV27 with TRBJ1-3. The CDR3 loop is CASSTSAGNTIYF.